The 18 T cell receptor beta chains presented below share a single source sample, sequenced in a study of shared clonotypes between healthy human individuals. CD8 cells regarded as naive lacked CD45RO, were positively chosen for CCR7, and omitted terminally differentiated effector memory CD45RA+ cells. Sequencing was performed with immunoSEQ multiplex PCR; in TCRdb, only in-frame clones are kept and a portion is missing. The sample has about 2.1 million clones; around 95% are singletons. The sample consisted of naive CD8+ T cells from PBMCs. These receptors were collected from a man aged 18 to 30 in good health. Some clones in this sample may be carry-over from other donors' samples.

The chain combines TRBV27 with TRBJ2-1; TRBD2 aligns across 7 bases. The ends lost 6 bases at V and 4 bases at J; junction bases unmatched: 6. This CDR3 has 14 amino acids. Germline V gives CDR1 MNHEY, CDR2 SMNVEV (reference sequence). The CDR3 nucleotides read TGTGCCAGCAGGGGGACTACCGTTTACAATGAGCAGTTCTTC. Amino acids: CASRGTTVYNEQFF.

J is TRBJ1-2 and V is TRBV7-8; the match to TRBD1 covers 12 bases. The CDR3 loop spans 14 amino acids. Germline lookup yields CDR1 SGHVS and CDR2 FQNEAQ. V was pared by 7 bases and J by 7 bases, with 7 bases of the junction left unmatched. The CDR3, as DNA: TGTGCCAGCACCCCCGGGGACAGGGGGCTTGGCTACACCTTC. It translates to CASTPGDRGLGYTF.

The chain recombines TRBV28 with TRBJ1-1; no definite D call. V lost 5 bases, J lost 0 bases, and 13 bases lay in between. CDR1 is MDHEN and CDR2 is SYDVKM in the germline V gene. This CDR3 region has 15 residues. The CDR3 DNA follows: TGTGCCAGCAGTAAATGGACTCGAATGAACACTGAAGCTTTCTTT. Protein: CASSKWTRMNTEAFF.

This chain joins TRBV4-2 and TRBJ2-7, with a possible D match to TRBD1 (6 bases). Trimming removed 1 base at V and 1 base at J, with 11 bases between. CDR1 LGHNA and CDR2 YNFKEQ come from the germline V gene. This CDR3 has 15 residues. The CDR3 here is CASSQARDISYEQYF. CDR3 DNA: TGTGCCAGCAGCCAAGCCCGGGACATTTCCTACGAGCAGTACTTC.

The V gene is TRBV7-9, the J gene TRBJ1-2; 8 bases align to TRBD1. The J segment lost 1 base and the V segment lost 5 bases, leaving 9 bases of the junction unmatched. This CDR3 region has 16 residues. CDR1 and CDR2 from the germline V gene are SEHNR and FQNEAQ (reference sequence). DNA for the CDR3: TGTGCCAGCAGCCTCCGCCCGGGACAGGATAACTATGGCTACACCTTC. It yields the protein CASSLRPGQDNYGYTF.

The chain uses TRBV5-4 and TRBJ2-7; D ambiguous. Trimming stripped 4 bases from V and 2 bases from J, with 19 bases between. Per the germline V gene, CDR1 is SGHNT and CDR2 is YYREEE (reference sequence). The CDR3 totals 16 residues. CDR3 protein: CASSLLGSNRAYEQYF. The CDR3 DNA reads as TGTGCCAGCAGCCTCTTGGGCTCCAACCGGGCCTACGAGCAGTACTTC. Full variable domain (rest looked up from reference TRBV5-4 and TRBJ2-7): ETGVTQSPTHLIKTRGQQVTLRCSSQSGHNTVSWYQQALGQGPQFIFQYYREEENGRGNFPPRFSGLQFPNYSSELNVNALELDDSALYLCASSLLGSNRAYEQYFGPGTRLTVT.

This chain connects TRBV11-3 to TRBJ2-2; D is possibly TRBD1 (5 bases). V was trimmed by 6 bases and J by 6 bases, leaving 11 bases between them. The length of the CDR3 is 13 residues. Germline V gene lookup returns CDR1 SGHNT and CDR2 YENEEA. In DNA, the CDR3 is TGTGCCAGCAGTCTTTCAGGGTCCGGGGAGCTGTTTTTT. It encodes CASSLSGSGELFF.

This chain links TRBV27 with TRBJ2-1; 7 nucleotides match TRBD1. The CDR3 loop spans 16 amino acids. CDR1 and CDR2 from the germline V gene are MNHEY and SMNVEV (reference sequence). Germline trimming cut 5 bases from V and 3 bases from J; bases unmatched to any gene: 10. This chain's CDR3 is CASSPSLDRNYNEQFF. The DNA of the CDR3 is TGTGCCAGCAGTCCCTCCCTGGACAGGAACTACAATGAGCAGTTCTTC.

This chain connects TRBV27 to TRBJ1-2; 12 bases agree with TRBD1. Germline CDR1 and CDR2: MNHEY and SMNVEV (reference sequence). With 0 bases clipped from V and 4 bases from J, the junction kept 3 bases outside the gene matches. The CDR3 length is 16 residues. In nucleotides, the CDR3 is TGTGCCAGCAGTTTATCGGGACAGGGGGCGCCCTATGGCTACACCTTC. The encoded protein is CASSLSGQGAPYGYTF.

This clone was found a few times. The V call is TRBV28, the J call TRBJ1-5; 8 bases agree with TRBD1. The CDR3 has 16 amino acids. V shed 5 bases and J 3 bases; nucleotides not matched to a gene: 9. Germline values: CDR1 MDHEN, CDR2 SYDVKM. The CDR3 nucleotides are TGTGCCAGCAGTCCGATGCAGGGGGCGGCCAATCAGCCCCAGCATTTT. Protein sequence: CASSPMQGAANQPQHF.

The rearrangement links TRBV20-1 to TRBJ2-7; D call uncertain. The V end was cut by 7 bases, the J end by 2 bases, with 9 bases between. This CDR3 spans 11 amino acids. CDR1 is DFQATT, CDR2 SNEGSKA, per germline (reference sequence). DNA for the CDR3: TGCAGTGGGGCTAGTCCCTACGAGCAGTACTTC. The encoded protein is CSGASPYEQYF.

This clone was observed a few times. The V call is TRBV16, the J call TRBJ1-5; possibly TRBD1 for D (6 bases). The CDR3 sequence is 14 residues long. Trimming pared 1 base from V and 7 bases from J, leaving 11 bases between. The germline CDR1 and CDR2 sequences are KGHSY and FQNENV. The CDR3 sequence: CASSQWGAGQPQHF. DNA for the CDR3: TGTGCCAGCAGCCAATGGGGGGCAGGACAGCCCCAGCATTTT.

The chain couples TRBV28 to TRBJ2-7; 7 nucleotides align to TRBD1. This CDR3 is 14 amino acids long. Losses at the gene ends were 2 bases for V and 7 bases for J; bases not matched to a gene: 8. Per germline, CDR1 MDHEN and CDR2 SYDVKM. The CDR3 sequence: CASSLLTGALEQYF. The CDR3 nucleotides are TGTGCCAGCAGTTTACTCACAGGGGCACTGGAGCAGTACTTC.

This chain connects TRBV7-9 to TRBJ1-3, with 12 bases identical to TRBD1. After removal of 4 bases from V and 7 bases from J, the junction contained 14 bases not matched to a gene. The CDR3 consists of 18 residues. The germline CDR1 and CDR2 sequences are SEHNR and FQNEAQ (reference sequence). The CDR3: CASSSPLGQGARGNTIYF. CDR3 nucleotides: TGTGCCAGCAGCTCCCCTTTGGGACAGGGGGCGCGAGGGAACACCATATATTTT.

The genes are TRBV7-2 and TRBJ1-1, with D perhaps matching TRBD1 (5 bases). Germline CDR1 reads SGHTA; CDR2 reads FQGNSA. This CDR3 is 15 amino acids long. V was pared by 5 bases and J by 6 bases, with 19 bases between. This CDR3 reads CASSQAGPGKAEAFF. CDR3 nucleotides: TGTGCCAGCAGCCAGGCGGGACCGGGGAAGGCTGAAGCTTTCTTT.

The gene calls are TRBV9 and TRBJ1-1; D is unresolved. Trimming removed 4 bases from V and 0 bases from J, with 13 bases in between. This CDR3 spans 15 amino acids. Germline CDR1 reads SGDLS; CDR2 reads YYNGEE. The DNA for the CDR3 is TGTGCCAGCAGCCCCCGGACGGGCATGAACACTGAAGCTTTCTTT. Its translation: CASSPRTGMNTEAFF. The whole variable domain, filled in from reference TRBV9 and TRBJ1-1, reads DSGVTQTPKHLITATGQRVTLRCSPRSGDLSVYWYQQSLDQGLQFLIQYYNGEERAKGNILERFSAQQFPDLHSELNLSSLELGDSALYFCASSPRTGMNTEAFFGQGTRLTVV.

To note about this clone: At the DNA level, this CDR3 is encoded by other sequences in the same sample as well. The V call is TRBV29-1, the J call TRBJ1-1; maybe TRBD1 (5 bases). V lost 4 bases and J lost 5, with 8 bases in between. The CDR3 extends over 11 amino acids. Per the germline V gene, CDR1 is SQVTM and CDR2 is ANQGSEA. The CDR3 loop reads CSVVRGTEAFF. The DNA for the CDR3 is TGCAGCGTTGTTCGGGGGACTGAAGCTTTCTTT.

V is TRBV11-2 and J is TRBJ2-7, with 7 bases identical to TRBD1. Trimming cost V 7 bases and J 4 bases; bases outside gene matches: 13. Germline values: CDR1 SGHAT, CDR2 FQNNGV. The CDR3 length is 15 residues. Written as DNA, the CDR3 is TGTGCCAGCACCATCGAAAGGGGGCTAGCTTACGAGCAGTACTTC. This encodes CASTIERGLAYEQYF.